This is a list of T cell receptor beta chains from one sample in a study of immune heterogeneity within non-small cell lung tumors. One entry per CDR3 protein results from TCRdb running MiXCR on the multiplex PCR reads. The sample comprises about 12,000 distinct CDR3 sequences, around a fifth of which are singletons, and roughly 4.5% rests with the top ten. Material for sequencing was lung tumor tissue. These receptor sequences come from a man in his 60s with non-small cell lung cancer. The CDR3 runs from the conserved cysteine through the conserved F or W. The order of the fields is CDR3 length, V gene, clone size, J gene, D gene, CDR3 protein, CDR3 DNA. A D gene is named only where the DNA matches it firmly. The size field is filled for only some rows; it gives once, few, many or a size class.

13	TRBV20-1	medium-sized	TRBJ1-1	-	CSVKDRPNTEAFF	TGCAGTGTCAAAGACAGACCGAACACTGAAGCTTTCTTT
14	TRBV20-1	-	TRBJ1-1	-	CSARAGNLNIEAFF	TGCAGTGCTAGAGCGGGGAATCTGAACATTGAAGCTTTCTTT
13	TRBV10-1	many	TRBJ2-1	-	CASSKGVDNEQFF	TGCGCCAGCAGTAAGGGAGTTGACAATGAGCAGTTCTTC
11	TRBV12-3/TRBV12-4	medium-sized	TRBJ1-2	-	CASSPGNGYTF	TGTGCCAGCAGTCCCGGGAATGGCTACACCTTC
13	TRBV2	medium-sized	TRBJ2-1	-	CASKKGSNNEQFF	TGTGCCAGCAAGAAGGGTTCGAACAATGAGCAGTTCTTC
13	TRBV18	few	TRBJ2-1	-	CASSPNQYNEQFF	TGTGCCAGCTCACCTAATCAGTACAATGAGCAGTTCTTC
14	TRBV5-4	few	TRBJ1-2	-	CASSLGRGVYGYTF	TGTGCCAGCAGCCTTGGCCGCGGGGTCTATGGCTACACCTTC
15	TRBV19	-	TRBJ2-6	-	CASSISGAGTNVLTF	TGTGCCAGTAGTATTTCGGGGGCTGGGACCAACGTCCTGACTTTC
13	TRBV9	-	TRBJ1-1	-	CASSGGTNTEAFF	TGTGCCAGCAGCGGGGGGACAAACACTGAAGCTTTCTTT
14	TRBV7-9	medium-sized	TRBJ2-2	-	CASSLNPNTGELFF	TGTGCCAGCAGCTTAAACCCGAACACCGGGGAGCTGTTTTTT
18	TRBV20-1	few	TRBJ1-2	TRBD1	CSAKPLTGTEGGWYGYTF	TGCAGTGCTAAACCTTTAACCGGGACAGAGGGTGGTTGGTATGGCTACACCTTC
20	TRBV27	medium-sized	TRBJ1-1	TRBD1	CASRPHSGTGGGGMNTEAFF	TGTGCCAGCAGGCCCCACTCCGGGACAGGGGGCGGGGGCATGAACACTGAAGCTTTCTTT
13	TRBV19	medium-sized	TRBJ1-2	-	CASSIRGNYGYTF	TGTGCCAGTAGTATCCGGGGGAACTATGGCTACACCTTC
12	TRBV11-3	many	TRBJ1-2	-	CASSLGGDGYTF	TGTGCCAGCAGCTTAGGGGGAGATGGCTACACCTTC
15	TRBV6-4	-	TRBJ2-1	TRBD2	CASRQTSGTANEQFF	TGTGCCAGCAGACAGACTAGCGGGACGGCGAATGAGCAGTTCTTC
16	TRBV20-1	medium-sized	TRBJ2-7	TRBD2	CSASGASGKSSYEQYF	TGCAGTGCTAGTGGGGCTAGCGGGAAGAGCTCCTACGAGCAGTACTTC
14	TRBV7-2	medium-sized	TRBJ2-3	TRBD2	CASSLSGRDDTQYF	TGTGCCAGCAGCTTAAGCGGGAGGGACGATACGCAGTATTTT
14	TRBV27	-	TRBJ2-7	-	CASSLDRVSYEQYF	TGTGCCAGCAGCTTAGACCGCGTCTCCTACGAGCAGTACTTC
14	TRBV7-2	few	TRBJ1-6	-	CASSFGQSNSPLHF	TGTGCCAGCAGCTTCGGTCAGAGTAATTCACCCCTCCACTTT
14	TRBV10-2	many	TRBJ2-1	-	CASTEGEAYNEQFF	TGCGCCAGCACGGAGGGGGAAGCCTACAATGAGCAGTTCTTC
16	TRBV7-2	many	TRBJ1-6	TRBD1	CASSVVGTGDNSPLHF	TGTGCCAGCAGCGTGGTCGGGACAGGGGATAATTCACCCCTCCACTTT
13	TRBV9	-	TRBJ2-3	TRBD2	CASSVGEGDTQYF	TGTGCCAGCAGCGTAGGGGAGGGGGATACGCAGTATTTT
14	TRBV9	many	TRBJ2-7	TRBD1	CASSPGTGFYEQYF	TGTGCCAGCAGCCCTGGGACAGGATTTTACGAGCAGTACTTC
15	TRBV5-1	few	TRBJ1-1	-	CASSPRYGTNTEAFF	TGCGCCAGCAGCCCTAGATACGGGACGAACACTGAAGCTTTCTTT
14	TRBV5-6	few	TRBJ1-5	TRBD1	CASSLGQGAPAQHF	TGTGCCAGCAGCTTGGGACAGGGGGCTCCGGCCCAGCATTTT
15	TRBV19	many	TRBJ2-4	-	CASRTFHGGKNIQYF	TGTGCCAGCCGGACATTCCATGGGGGCAAAAACATTCAGTACTTC
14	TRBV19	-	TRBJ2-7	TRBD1	CASSRTGGVYEQYF	TGTGCCAGTAGTAGGACAGGGGGTGTCTACGAGCAGTACTTC
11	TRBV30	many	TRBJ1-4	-	CAWRGGEKLFF	TGTGCCTGGAGGGGAGGTGAAAAACTGTTTTTT
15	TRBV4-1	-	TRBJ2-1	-	CASSQRDSWGDEQFF	TGCGCCAGCAGCCAGAGGGACAGTTGGGGGGATGAGCAGTTCTTC
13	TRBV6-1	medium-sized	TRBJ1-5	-	CASCRDTNQPQHF	TGTGCCAGTTGCCGGGACACGAATCAGCCCCAGCATTTT
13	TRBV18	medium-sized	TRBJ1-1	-	CASSPSQNTEAFF	TGTGCCAGCTCACCATCCCAGAACACTGAAGCTTTCTTT
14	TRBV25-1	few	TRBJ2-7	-	CASSRAVGSYEQYF	TGTGCCAGCAGTCGGGCGGTCGGCTCCTACGAGCAGTACTTC
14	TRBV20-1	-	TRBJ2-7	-	CSARDEADGTKQYF	TGCAGTGCTAGAGACGAGGCAGATGGTACGAAGCAGTACTTC
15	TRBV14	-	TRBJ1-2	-	CASSQGLGQLYGYTF	TGTGCCAGCAGCCAAGGGTTAGGGCAGCTTTATGGCTACACCTTC
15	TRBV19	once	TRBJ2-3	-	CATGFSGVSTDTQYF	TGTGCCACAGGTTTCAGCGGAGTCAGCACAGATACGCAGTATTTT
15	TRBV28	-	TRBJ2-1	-	CASTTEDITYNEQFF	TGTGCCAGCACCACGGAGGACATCACCTACAATGAGCAGTTCTTC
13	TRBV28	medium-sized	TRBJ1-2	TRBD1	CASSRDSNYGYTF	TGTGCCAGCAGTCGGGACAGTAACTATGGCTACACCTTC
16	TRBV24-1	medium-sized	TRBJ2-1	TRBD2	CATSETLAGQYNEQFF	TGTGCCACCAGTGAGACCCTAGCGGGACAATACAATGAGCAGTTCTTC
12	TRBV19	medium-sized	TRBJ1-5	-	CASTAGLQPQHF	TGTGCCAGCACAGCAGGGCTGCAGCCCCAGCATTTT
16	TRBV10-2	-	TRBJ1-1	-	CASSGAEGIGGSEAFF	TGCGCCAGCAGTGGGGCAGAGGGCATTGGGGGGAGTGAAGCTTTCTTT
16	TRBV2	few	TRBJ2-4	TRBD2	CASRGVAGGDRNIQYF	TGTGCCAGCAGAGGAGTGGCGGGAGGGGACCGGAACATTCAGTACTTC
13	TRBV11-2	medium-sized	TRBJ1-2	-	CASSLVAQEGYTF	TGTGCCAGCAGCTTAGTTGCCCAGGAGGGCTACACCTTC